A selection of T cell receptor beta chains follows, all from one sample in a study of memory CD4+ T cells and cytomegalovirus serostatus. Data came from immunoSEQ multiplex PCR; TCRdb stores just in-frame clones and leaves some out. The sample carries roughly 86,000 clones, about 80% recorded once. Sequencing was performed on memory CD4+ T cells from blood. All receptors derive from an adult in good health and CMV-seropositive. Both conserved end residues are part of each CDR3. D genes are given only for firm matches. For some rows the clone size is stated as once, few or many, or as a class when expanded; others skip it.

j_call,v_call,clone_size,d_call,cdr3_aa,cdr3_nt
TRBJ1-2,TRBV28,-,-,CASREGGRGYGYTF,TGTGCCAGCAGGGAAGGAGGGAGAGGCTATGGCTACACCTTC
TRBJ1-2,TRBV18,once,TRBD1,CASGDRGLYGYTF,TGTGCCAGCGGGGACAGGGGGCTCTATGGCTACACCTTC
TRBJ1-1,TRBV6-1,-,-,CASSEAPLGVMNTEAFF,TGTGCCAGCAGTGAAGCTCCCTTGGGCGTCATGAACACTGAAGCTTTCTTT
TRBJ1-2,TRBV6-1,-,-,CASSEAYRVYGYTF,TGTGCCAGCAGTGAAGCATACAGGGTCTATGGCTACACCTTC
TRBJ2-2,TRBV9,-,-,CASSVVFAGELFF,TGTGCCAGCAGCGTAGTTTTCGCCGGGGAGCTGTTTTTT
TRBJ2-4,TRBV6-6,once,-,CASSAQQGAGIQYF,TGTGCCAGCAGTGCGCAACAGGGAGCGGGCATTCAGTACTTC
TRBJ2-2,TRBV7-2,-,TRBD1,CASSARQGHGELFF,TGTGCCAGCAGCGCCAGACAGGGGCACGGGGAGCTGTTTTTT
TRBJ1-1,TRBV4-2,-,-,CASSQAAGELNTEAFF,TGTGCCAGCAGCCAAGCGGCAGGGGAGTTGAACACTGAAGCTTTCTTT
TRBJ2-2,TRBV6-1,-,-,CASGGSGVGTGELFF,TGTGCCAGCGGGGGGTCCGGGGTTGGCACCGGGGAGCTGTTTTTT
TRBJ2-3,TRBV7-2,-,-,CASSLNRGGDTQYF,TGTGCCAGCAGCTTAAACAGGGGAGGGGATACGCAGTATTTT
TRBJ2-3,TRBV11-2,-,TRBD1,CASSLGTGADTQYF,TGTGCCAGCAGCTTAGGGACAGGGGCAGATACGCAGTATTTT
TRBJ2-3,TRBV7-3,-,-,CASSSGTSTDTQYF,TGTGCCAGCAGCTCCGGGACTAGCACAGATACGCAGTATTTT
TRBJ1-5,TRBV28,-,-,CASSLRRGLLNQPQHF,TGTGCCAGCAGTTTGAGGCGGGGTCTCTTGAATCAGCCCCAGCATTTT
TRBJ1-4,TRBV14,few,TRBD1,CASSPFGDREEKLFF,TGTGCCAGCAGCCCCTTTGGGGACAGGGAAGAAAAACTGTTTTTT
TRBJ2-7,TRBV4-3,few,-,CASSRGLGPYEQYF,TGCGCCAGCAGCCGCGGTTTGGGGCCCTACGAGCAGTACTTC
TRBJ2-5,TRBV5-4,-,-,CASSLAGNQETQYF,TGTGCCAGCAGCTTGGCCGGAAACCAAGAGACCCAGTACTTC